These 27 T cell receptor beta chains share one sample of origin, sequenced in a study of cytomegalovirus exposure and HLA in healthy donors. Sequencing was performed with immunoSEQ multiplex PCR; in TCRdb, only in-frame clones are kept and a portion is missing. Of under 100,000 clones detected, approximately 96% appear once; the ten largest clones hold approximately 1.3%. Sequenced material: PBMCs. Source of these receptors: a woman between 18 and 29 years old in good health and CMV-seronegative.

The V and J genes are TRBV9 and TRBJ2-3; D gene unclear. The V end lost 0 bases, the J end lost 2 bases, and 10 bases lay between the germline ends. This CDR3 is 15 amino acids long. The germline V gene encodes CDR1 SGDLS and CDR2 YYNGEE. CDR3 sequence: CASSVGFGSTDTQYF. The DNA of the CDR3 is TGTGCCAGCAGCGTAGGGTTCGGTTCCACAGATACGCAGTATTTT.

The chain recombines TRBV18 with TRBJ2-7, with 7 nucleotides matching TRBD1. The germline V gene encodes CDR1 KGHSH and CDR2 LQKENI. The CDR3 loop spans 18 amino acids. V lost 4 bases and J lost 0; bases outside the gene matches: 15. CDR3 loop: CASSLGPGQGVYSYEQYF. Written as DNA, the CDR3 is TGTGCCAGCTCACTGGGGCCGGGGCAGGGGGTATACTCCTACGAGCAGTACTTC.

The J gene is TRBJ2-7, the V gene TRBV6-6; no clear D gene. Germline values: CDR1 MNHNY, CDR2 SVGAGI (reference sequence). The CDR3 has 14 amino acids. The V end lost 2 bases, the J end lost 2 bases, and 10 bases lay between the germline ends. CDR3 protein: CASSYGSVTYEQYF. In nucleotides, the CDR3 is TGTGCCAGCAGTTACGGTTCGGTAACCTACGAGCAGTACTTC.

The chain carries TRBV28 and TRBJ2-3, with 10 bases lining up with TRBD2. Trimming at V came to 7 bases and at J to 5 bases, leaving 9 bases not matched to a gene. Germline V gene data show CDR1 as MDHEN and CDR2 as SYDVKM. The CDR3 runs 15 residues. CDR3 in amino acids: CASISSGRSLDTQYF. The CDR3, as DNA: TGTGCCAGCATCAGTAGCGGGAGGTCATTAGATACGCAGTATTTT.

J is TRBJ1-2 and V is TRBV7-9; D remains unclear. V lost 1 base to trimming and J lost 3 bases, with 9 bases between them. The CDR3 has 14 residues. Germline CDR1 SEHNR, CDR2 FQNEAQ (reference sequence). The CDR3 nucleotides are TGTGCCAGCAGCTTAGAGGCTGAGGACTATGGCTACACCTTC. Its translation: CASSLEAEDYGYTF.

The V call is TRBV19, the J call TRBJ1-1; TRBD1 aligns across 8 bases. Germline V gives CDR1 LNHDA, CDR2 SQIVND (reference sequence). V lost 7 bases to trimming and J lost 6 bases; unmatched junction nucleotides: 7. This CDR3 is built from 13 residues. The CDR3 sequence: CASNLDRAAEAFF. In nucleotides, the CDR3 is TGTGCCAGTAACCTGGACAGGGCAGCTGAAGCTTTCTTT.

This clone was seen a single time. The rearrangement links TRBV6-4 to TRBJ1-1; D perhaps matches TRBD1 (5 bases). CDR1 and CDR2 (germline): MRHNA, SNTAGT. This CDR3 is built from 13 residues. V was trimmed by 6 bases and J by 8 bases, leaving 16 bases between them. The CDR3 DNA is TGTGCCAGCAGCCCCCGGAGGGGAGGAGAAGCTTTCTTT. Translated: CASSPRRGGEAFF.

The chain links TRBV19 to TRBJ2-3; possibly TRBD1 for D (6 bases). V was clipped by 5 bases and J by 5 bases, with 11 bases between them. The CDR3 length is 13 residues. Germline lookup yields CDR1 LNHDA and CDR2 SQIVND (reference sequence). The CDR3 sequence is CASSDVQGDTQYF. The CDR3 nucleotides read TGTGCCAGTAGTGATGTACAGGGAGATACGCAGTATTTT.

This chain joins TRBV2 and TRBJ2-1, with TRBD1 identical over 11 bases. Germline CDR1 and CDR2: SNHLY and FYNNEI. The CDR3 is made up of 16 amino acids. V lost 6 bases, J lost 5 bases, and 9 bases stayed unmatched. The CDR3 reads CASRRRTGGLDNEQFF. Here the CDR3 DNA reads TGTGCCAGCAGACGCCGGACAGGGGGCTTGGACAATGAGCAGTTCTTC.

This chain links TRBV30 with TRBJ2-5, with D possibly matching TRBD2 (7 bases). CDR1 is GTSNPN, CDR2 SVGIG, per germline (reference sequence). The CDR3 extends over 14 amino acids. V lost 3 bases and J 1 base, leaving 12 bases between the germline ends. CDR3: CAWSRGGGQETQYF. CDR3 coding DNA: TGTGCCTGGAGCAGAGGGGGGGGCCAAGAGACCCAGTACTTC.

The V and J genes are TRBV12-5 and TRBJ2-3; D is ambiguous. Germline CDR1 is LGHNT and CDR2 is FRNRAP. V lost 7 bases to trimming and J lost 2 bases, with 13 bases between them. This CDR3 is 14 amino acids long. In DNA, the CDR3 is TGTGCTAGTGTTTTAGGAGAGACCACAGATACGCAGTATTTT. Its translation: CASVLGETTDTQYF. The variable domain in full, completed from reference TRBV12-5 and TRBJ2-3, reads DARVTQTPRHKVTEMGQEVTMRCQPILGHNTVFWYRQTMMQGLELLAYFRNRAPLDDSGMPKDRFSAEMPDATLATLKIQPSEPRDSAVYFCASVLGETTDTQYFGPGTRLTVL.

The chain employs TRBV5-1 and TRBJ2-3; 8 nucleotides line up with TRBD1. V shed 4 bases and J 2 bases; nucleotides not matched to a gene: 9. The CDR3 consists of 16 residues. CDR1 is SGHRS and CDR2 is YFSETQ in the germline V gene. The CDR3 here is CASSPSPGQATDTQYF. The CDR3 nucleotides read TGCGCCAGCAGCCCGAGTCCGGGACAGGCCACAGATACGCAGTATTTT.

This clone appeared a single time. The chain couples TRBV27 to TRBJ1-1; the D gene is possibly TRBD1 (6 bases). Germline V gene data show CDR1 as MNHEY and CDR2 as SMNVEV (reference sequence). CDR3 size: 13 residues. V lost 0 bases, J lost 8 bases, and 10 bases lay in between. The CDR3 spells CASSLSAGAEAFF. The DNA of the CDR3 is TGTGCCAGCAGTTTATCCGCAGGGGCCGAAGCTTTCTTT.

V usage is TRBV5-1 and J usage is TRBJ2-1, with D maybe TRBD2 (5 bases). In germline, CDR1 is SGHRS, CDR2 YFSETQ. Trimming left V 7 bases short and J 2 bases short, with 16 bases between. CDR3 size: 15 residues. CDR3 protein: CASADESGAYNEQFF. The DNA for the CDR3 is TGCGCCAGCGCTGATGAGAGCGGTGCCTACAATGAGCAGTTCTTC.

Of note for this clone: One end of the junction varies from germline; a read error may be responsible. The same CDR3 also results from other DNA sequences found in this sample. The chain links TRBV10-1 to TRBJ2-2; TRBD1 is a possible D gene (5 bases). The CDR3 is 14 residues long. Germline assignment: CDR1 WNHNN and CDR2 SYGVQD (reference sequence). In DNA, the CDR3 is TGCGCTAGCAGGTCTCAGGGTGCCACCGGGGAGCTGTTTTTT. Amino acids: CASRSQGATGELFF.

This clone was observed a single time. The gene calls are TRBV10-2 and TRBJ2-3, with a weak D call TRBD2 (6 bases). The germline V and J ends were trimmed by 8 bases and 7 bases, with 10 bases remaining between them. CDR1 and CDR2 from the germline V gene are WSHSY and SAAADI. The CDR3 contains 11 residues. The CDR3 is CASLDYYTQYF. In DNA, the CDR3 is TGCGCCAGCCTGGACTACTATACGCAGTATTTT.

The chain is built from TRBV19 and TRBJ2-2, with TRBD2 matching over 11 bases. The V gene end was trimmed by 6 bases and the J gene end by 6 bases; junction bases not matched to a gene: 0. This CDR3 spans 13 amino acids. CDR1 and CDR2 from the germline V gene are LNHDA and SQIVND (reference sequence). CDR3 DNA sequence: TGTGCCAGTAGGGGACTAGCGGCCGGGGAGCTGTTTTTT. This codes for CASRGLAAGELFF. The full variable domain, in which reference TRBV19 and TRBJ2-2 provide the parts outside the CDR3, is DGGITQSPKYLFRKEGQNVTLSCEQNLNHDAMYWYRQDPGQGLRLIYYSQIVNDFQKGDIAEGYSVSREKKESFPLTVTSAQKNPTAFYLCASRGLAAGELFFGEGSRLTVL.

The V call is TRBV9, the J call TRBJ1-5; D gene uncertain. Trimming took 3 bases from V and 2 from J, leaving 12 bases between them. The germline CDR1 and CDR2 sequences are SGDLS and YYNGEE. CDR3 size: 15 residues. The CDR3 DNA reads as TGTGCCAGCAGCGCGGGAGTAGTGGGCAATCAGCCCCAGCATTTT. Its translation: CASSAGVVGNQPQHF. Filled out from reference TRBV9 and TRBJ1-5, the complete variable domain reads DSGVTQTPKHLITATGQRVTLRCSPRSGDLSVYWYQQSLDQGLQFLIQYYNGEERAKGNILERFSAQQFPDLHSELNLSSLELGDSALYFCASSAGVVGNQPQHFGDGTRLSIL.

The V and J genes are TRBV2 and TRBJ2-5; TRBD1 aligns across 8 bases. Germline CDR1 SNHLY, CDR2 FYNNEI. V shed 11 bases and J 3 bases; nucleotides not matched to a gene: 11. This CDR3 is 14 amino acids long. CDR3 sequence: CAPKGRGREETQYF. The CDR3 DNA reads as TGTGCCCCGAAGGGCAGGGGGCGCGAAGAGACCCAGTACTTC.

This clone has only one observation. This chain joins TRBV5-1 and TRBJ1-2, with 9 bases identical to TRBD1. Trimming took 3 bases from V and 6 from J; bases not matched to a gene: 6. The CDR3 spans 14 residues. Germline assignment: CDR1 SGHRS and CDR2 YFSETQ. Here the CDR3 DNA reads TGCGCCAGCAGCTACGAACAGGGGGCCCATGGCTACACCTTC. Protein: CASSYEQGAHGYTF.

This clone was recorded once. The chain combines TRBV4-2 with TRBJ1-2; the D gene is possibly TRBD1 (5 bases). Germline CDR1 is LGHNA and CDR2 is YNFKEQ. Deletions cut 6 bases from V and 8 bases from J, with 25 bases between. The CDR3 sequence is 16 residues long. DNA for the CDR3: TGTGCCAGCAGTAAGGCATCCCAGGGACTTCCAGGAGGCTACACCTTC. Protein product: CASSKASQGLPGGYTF.

CDR3 residues: CASSLGAADQDTQYF. The DNA of the CDR3 is TGTGCCAGCAGCTTAGGGGCAGCTGATCAAGATACGCAGTATTTT. V is TRBV7-9 and J is TRBJ2-3; D gene unclear. Germline values: CDR1 SEHNR, CDR2 FQNEAQ (reference sequence). This CDR3 region has 15 residues. Trimming removed 1 base from V and 5 bases from J, with 13 bases in between. The whole variable domain, filled in from reference TRBV7-9 and TRBJ2-3, reads DTGVSQNPRHKITKRGQNVTFRCDPISEHNRLYWYRQTLGQGPEFLTYFQNEAQLEKSRLLSDRFSAERPKGSFSTLEIQRTEQGDSAMYLCASSLGAADQDTQYFGPGTRLTVL.

This sequence joins TRBV5-1 and TRBJ2-7, with TRBD1 as a possible D gene (6 bases). Germline V gene data show CDR1 as SGHRS and CDR2 as YFSETQ. This CDR3 has 13 amino acids. V lost 4 bases, J lost 3 bases, and 11 bases lay in between. CDR3 in amino acids: CASSRKQGYEQYF. CDR3 sequence (DNA): TGCGCCAGCAGCCGGAAACAGGGCTACGAGCAGTACTTC.

The chain recombines TRBV18 with TRBJ2-2; possible D gene TRBD2, 6 bases. V was shortened by 2 bases and J by 6 bases, with 19 bases between the two germline ends. CDR1 and CDR2 from the germline V gene are KGHSH and LQKENI. This CDR3 is built from 17 residues. This CDR3 is CASSPVAAWEESGELFF. The DNA for the CDR3 is TGTGCCAGCTCACCAGTTGCGGCTTGGGAGGAGTCCGGGGAGCTGTTTTTT.

The DNA of the CDR3 is TGCGCCAGCAGCTTGGAACAGGGAGTAACTGAAGCTTTCTTT. Encoded protein: CASSLEQGVTEAFF. This chain links TRBV5-1 with TRBJ1-1, with D tentatively TRBD1 (6 bases). CDR3 length equals 14 residues. The germline gives CDR1 SGHRS, CDR2 YFSETQ. V lost 0 bases, J lost 5 bases, and 11 bases lay in between.

CDR3 in amino acids: CASSSVVREGVEQFF. In nucleotides, the CDR3 is TGTGCCAGCAGTTCCGTTGTGCGGGAGGGTGTTGAGCAGTTCTTC. The chain has TRBV27 and TRBJ2-1, with 9 bases fitting TRBD2. J gave up 9 bases and V 4 bases, and 10 bases lay outside the gene matches. The CDR3 spans 15 residues. Germline CDR1 MNHEY, CDR2 SMNVEV (reference sequence).

This clone has more than one count but fewer than ten. The V and J genes are TRBV11-3 and TRBJ2-7, with 8 bases that match TRBD1. V lost 8 bases to trimming and J lost 3 bases; unmatched junction nucleotides: 3. The CDR3 length is 12 residues. In germline, CDR1 is SGHNT, CDR2 YENEEA. CDR3 nucleotide sequence: TGTGCCAGCGCGGGACAGGACTACGAGCAGTACTTC. Amino acids: CASAGQDYEQYF.